The 17 T cell receptor beta chains below come from one sample, sequenced in a study of blood T cell repertoires in COVID-19. Sequencing was performed with immunoSEQ multiplex PCR; in TCRdb, only in-frame clones are kept and a portion is missing. Here the sample spans 95,000 to 150,000 clones, 84% being singletons. Input material: PBMCs or T cells enriched from blood (not recorded which). Every receptor here comes from a woman in her thirties who had recovered from COVID-19.

V is TRBV29-1 and J is TRBJ2-3, with TRBD1 matching 7 bases. V shed 6 bases and J 6 bases; nucleotides not matched to a gene: 9. CDR3 size: 13 residues. Per the germline V gene, CDR1 is SQVTM and CDR2 is ANQGSEA. The CDR3 is CSVSDRLGDTQYF. CDR3 nucleotide sequence: TGCAGCGTCTCGGACAGGCTAGGCGATACGCAGTATTTT.

This rearrangement joins TRBV6-4 to TRBJ2-3, with D possibly being TRBD2 (6 bases). The CDR3 has 15 amino acids. V lost 4 bases to trimming and J lost 0 bases, with 11 bases between them. From germline, CDR1 is MRHNA and CDR2 SNTAGT. CDR3: CASSVGGTSTDTQYF. The CDR3 nucleotides are TGTGCCAGCAGTGTTGGTGGGACTAGCACAGATACGCAGTATTTT.

The rearrangement uses TRBV7-8 and TRBJ2-7, with 7 positions matching TRBD2. Germline loops: CDR1 SGHVS, CDR2 FQNEAQ. The V segment lost 2 bases and the J segment 2 bases; nucleotides outside the gene matches: 18. The CDR3 totals 19 residues. In nucleotides, the CDR3 is TGTGCCAGCAGCTTAAGTGTACTGCGGGAGAAACGAGACGCCTACGAGCAGTACTTC. It specifies CASSLSVLREKRDAYEQYF.

This rearrangement joins TRBV28 to TRBJ2-7; D may be TRBD2 (5 bases). The CDR3 covers 15 residues. V was shortened by 6 bases and J by 1 base, with 16 bases between the two germline ends. CDR1 and CDR2 (germline): MDHEN, SYDVKM. Here the CDR3 DNA reads TGTGCCAGCAGAAACATTAGGAGGCAATCCTACGAGCAGTACTTC. It translates to CASRNIRRQSYEQYF.

This rearrangement joins TRBV5-1 to TRBJ2-6; no definite D call. The germline CDR1 and CDR2 sequences are SGHRS and YFSETQ. The CDR3 runs 13 residues. V gave up 9 bases and J gave up 4 bases, with 11 bases separating them. Here the CDR3 reads CATSLSGANVLTF. In DNA, the CDR3 is TGCGCCACCTCACTTAGCGGGGCCAACGTCCTGACTTTC.

The table lists this clone with a few counts. The genes are TRBV4-2 and TRBJ2-7; 10 bases are a match to TRBD2. This CDR3 has 14 residues. With V trimmed by 2 bases and J by 6 bases, 4 bases remained unmatched. From germline, CDR1 is LGHNA and CDR2 YNFKEQ. The DNA of the CDR3 is TGTGCCAGCAGCCAACCAGCGGGAGGGCGCGAGCAGTACTTC. Its translation: CASSQPAGGREQYF.

The chain links TRBV7-3 to TRBJ1-3, with 11 bases lining up with TRBD1. J gave up 2 bases and V 5 bases, and 2 bases lay outside the gene matches. The CDR3 totals 15 residues. In germline, CDR1 is SGHTA, CDR2 FQGTGA. DNA for the CDR3: TGTGCCAGCAGCCCGGACAGGGGGCCTGGAAACACCATATATTTT. Translated: CASSPDRGPGNTIYF.

V gene TRBV6-1 combines with J gene TRBJ1-2; no firm D call. Trimming took off 2 bases at V and 6 bases at J, with 10 bases between the two ends. CDR3 length: 13 residues. Germline CDR1 reads MNHNS; CDR2 reads SASEGT. The CDR3 sequence is CASSEIDGDGYTF. Written as DNA, the CDR3 is TGTGCCAGCAGTGAAATTGATGGAGATGGCTACACCTTC.

J is TRBJ2-7 and V is TRBV18; 8 nucleotides align to TRBD1. Losses at the gene ends were 5 bases for V and 12 bases for J; bases not matched to a gene: 9. Germline loops: CDR1 KGHSH, CDR2 LQKENI. CDR3 length equals 12 residues. CDR3 DNA sequence: TGTGCCAGCTCAACAGAGACAGGGGCACGGTACTTC. Translating gives CASSTETGARYF.

V usage is TRBV19 and J usage is TRBJ2-7, with TRBD2 identical over 7 bases. The J segment lost 6 bases and the V segment lost 1 base, leaving 6 bases of the junction unmatched. This CDR3 contains 14 residues. Germline CDR1 is LNHDA and CDR2 is SQIVND (reference sequence). The CDR3 is CASSIGGGSPEQYF. CDR3 DNA sequence: TGTGCCAGTAGTATAGGCGGCGGGAGTCCCGAGCAGTACTTC.

This chain connects TRBV4-3 to TRBJ1-4, with D maybe TRBD1 (5 bases). Deletions cut 0 bases from V and 7 bases from J, with 15 bases between. Germline CDR1 LGHNA, CDR2 YSLEER. This CDR3 has 16 residues. CDR3 sequence (DNA): TGCGCCAGCAGCCAAGACCTCGGCAGCGGGACTGAAAAACTGTTTTTT. Its translation is CASSQDLGSGTEKLFF.

This sequence joins TRBV7-2 and TRBJ2-5, with 9 bases identical to TRBD2. Losses at the gene ends were 2 bases for V and 4 bases for J; bases not matched to a gene: 2. CDR3 size: 14 residues. CDR1 and CDR2 from the germline V gene are SGHTA and FQGNSA. CDR3 sequence: CASSLRREGETQYF. CDR3 in DNA: TGTGCCAGCAGCTTAAGGCGGGAGGGAGAGACCCAGTACTTC.

This clone was picked up one time. V and J are TRBV4-2 and TRBJ2-1, with D maybe TRBD1 (5 bases). CDR1 is LGHNA, CDR2 YNFKEQ, per germline. V gave up 0 bases and J gave up 0 bases, with 9 bases separating them. This CDR3 is 16 amino acids long. CDR3 DNA: TGTGCCAGCAGCCAAGATGGGCAGGGCTCCTACAATGAGCAGTTCTTC. The encoded protein is CASSQDGQGSYNEQFF.

The gene calls are TRBV7-6 and TRBJ2-2; 8 positions agree with TRBD1. This CDR3 comprises 16 residues. The ends lost 1 base at V and 3 bases at J; junction bases unmatched: 4. Germline V gene data show CDR1 as SGHVS and CDR2 as FNYEAQ. CDR3 amino acids: CASSLGQGSYTGELFF. DNA for the CDR3: TGTGCCAGCAGCTTAGGACAGGGGTCATACACCGGGGAGCTGTTTTTT.

The chain uses TRBV28 and TRBJ1-5; 10 nucleotides line up with TRBD1. The CDR3 contains 19 residues. V gave up 3 bases and J gave up 0 bases; unmatched junction bases: 11. CDR1 and CDR2 from the germline V gene are MDHEN and SYDVKM. This chain's CDR3 is CASSLGGTGVKYSNQPQHF. The CDR3 DNA is TGTGCCAGCAGTTTGGGAGGGACAGGGGTCAAGTATAGCAATCAGCCCCAGCATTTT.

CDR3: CASSYSLSTGNTEAFF. As DNA, the CDR3 is TGTGCCAGCAGTTACTCCTTATCCACCGGGAACACTGAAGCTTTCTTT. V usage is TRBV6-5 and J usage is TRBJ1-1; D not resolved. The CDR3 consists of 16 residues. The germline V gene encodes CDR1 MNHEY and CDR2 SVGAGI. V was cut by 0 bases and J by 1 base, with 12 bases left in between.

The chain has TRBV15 and TRBJ2-7; 7 bases line up with TRBD1. Germline V gives CDR1 LNHNV, CDR2 YYDKDF (reference sequence). The CDR3 has 15 residues. Unmatched junction bases numbered 8, after V lost 2 bases and J lost 4 bases. CDR3 DNA sequence: TGTGCCACCAGCAGATCTATGACAGGGATGTACGAGCAGTACTTC. Its protein is CATSRSMTGMYEQYF.